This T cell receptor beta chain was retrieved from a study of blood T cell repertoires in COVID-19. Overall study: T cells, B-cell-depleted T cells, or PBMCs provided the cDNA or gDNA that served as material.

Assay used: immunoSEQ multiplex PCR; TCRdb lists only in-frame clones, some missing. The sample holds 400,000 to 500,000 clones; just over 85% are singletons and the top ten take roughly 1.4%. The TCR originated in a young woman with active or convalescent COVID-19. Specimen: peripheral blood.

CDR3 DNA: TGTGCCAGCAGGGGCTCGGGACAGATGAACACTGAAGCTTTCTTT. Translated, it gives CASRGSGQMNTEAFF. The chain carries TRBV3-1 (or the pseudogene TRBV3-2) and TRBJ1-1; 7 bases are a match to TRBD1. J was trimmed by 0 bases and V by 6 bases; bases with no gene match: 7. The CDR3 contains 15 residues. The germline CDR1 and CDR2 sequences are LGHDT and YNNKEL (reference sequence).